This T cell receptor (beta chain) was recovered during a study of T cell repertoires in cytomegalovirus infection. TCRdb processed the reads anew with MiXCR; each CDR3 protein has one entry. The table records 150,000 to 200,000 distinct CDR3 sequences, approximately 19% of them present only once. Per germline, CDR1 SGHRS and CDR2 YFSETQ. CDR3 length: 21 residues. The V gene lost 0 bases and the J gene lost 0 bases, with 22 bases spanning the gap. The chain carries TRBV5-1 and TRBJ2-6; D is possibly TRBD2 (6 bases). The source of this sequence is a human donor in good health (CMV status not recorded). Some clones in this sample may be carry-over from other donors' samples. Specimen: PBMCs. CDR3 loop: CASSLARRRGPSSSGANVLTF. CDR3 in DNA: TGCGCCAGCAGCTTGGCCAGGAGGAGGGGCCCTTCAAGCTCTGGGGCCAACGTCCTGACTTTC.